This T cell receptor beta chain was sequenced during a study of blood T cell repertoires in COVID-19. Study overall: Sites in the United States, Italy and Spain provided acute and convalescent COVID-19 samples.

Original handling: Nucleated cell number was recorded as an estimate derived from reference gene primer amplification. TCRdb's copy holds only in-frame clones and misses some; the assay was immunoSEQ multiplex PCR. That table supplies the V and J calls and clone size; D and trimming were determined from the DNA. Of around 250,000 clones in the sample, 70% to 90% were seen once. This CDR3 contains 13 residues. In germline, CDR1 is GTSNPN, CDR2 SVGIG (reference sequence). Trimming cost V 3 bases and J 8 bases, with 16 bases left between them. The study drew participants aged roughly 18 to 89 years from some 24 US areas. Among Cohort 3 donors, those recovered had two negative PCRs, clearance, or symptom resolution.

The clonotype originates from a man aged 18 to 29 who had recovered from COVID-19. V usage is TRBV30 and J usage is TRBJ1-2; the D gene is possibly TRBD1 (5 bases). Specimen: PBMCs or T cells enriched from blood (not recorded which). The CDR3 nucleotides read TGTGCCTGGAGCGCCTCAGCAGGGTCAGGCTACACCTTC. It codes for CAWSASAGSGYTF. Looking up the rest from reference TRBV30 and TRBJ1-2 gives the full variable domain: SQTIHQWPATLVQPVGSPLSLECTVEGTSNPNLYWYRQAAGRGLQLLFYSVGIGQISSEVPQNLSASRPQDRQFILSSKKLLLSDSGFYLCAWSASAGSGYTFGSGTRLTVV.